One and the same sample provided the 30 T cell receptor beta chains below, sequenced in a study of T-cell reconstitution after alpha-beta-depleted transplantation in children listed by TCRdb under 2016. To prepare the library, PCR was applied. The sample was run on an Illumina HiSeq 2500. Molecular barcoding was employed in the preparation of TCR libraries, with unique molecular identifiers being used to normalize TCRbeta repertoire quantification. TCRdb reanalyzed the raw reads on its own, using fastp at Q25 for trimming and MiXCR for clone calling, and kept in-frame beta chains. Every distinct CDR3 protein forms one entry, paired with its most common genes and DNA. In this sample the table shows roughly 400,000 distinct CDR3 sequences, about 20% of which occur a single time. The ten largest clones capture 3% to 4.5% of the sample. The source was PBMCs from the stem cell graft donor, collected from the stem cell graft. The source of these receptors is a human donor who donated a stem cell graft to a child with acute myeloid leukemia.

This clonotype was observed at least ten times. V gene TRBV29-1 combines with J gene TRBJ2-7; a weak D match, TRBD2 (6 bases). The length of the CDR3 is 12 residues. Germline CDR1 SQVTM, CDR2 ANQGSEA. The ends were cut back, 5 bases at V and 1 base at J, with 9 bases in the middle. CDR3 bases: TGCAGCGTTTGGGGACTTTCCTACGAGCAGTACTTC. It is translated as CSVWGLSYEQYF.

The table lists this clonotype with many counts. The chain joins TRBV29-1 to TRBJ2-7; TRBD1 aligns across 7 bases. V gave up 4 bases and J gave up 4 bases; unmatched junction bases: 4. This CDR3 region has 12 residues. Germline V gene sequence: CDR1 SQVTM, CDR2 ANQGSEA. This CDR3 reads CSVGQGVYEQYF. DNA for the CDR3: TGCAGCGTTGGTCAGGGGGTGTACGAGCAGTACTTC.

This chain connects TRBV6-6 to TRBJ1-5; D gene unclear. V was shortened by 8 bases and J by 0 bases, with 8 bases between the two germline ends. This CDR3 comprises 13 residues. The germline gives CDR1 MNHNY, CDR2 SVGAGI (reference sequence). The DNA of the CDR3 is TGTGCCAGCGGACTAAATAGCAATCAGCCCCAGCATTTT. This encodes CASGLNSNQPQHF.

This rearrangement joins TRBV12-3 or TRBV12-4 to TRBJ2-5; 10 positions agree with TRBD2. CDR3 length: 16 residues. V shed 4 bases, J shed 4 bases, and the junction held 9 bases outside the gene matches. This CDR3 reads CASSSGPSGRGETQYF. CDR3 coding DNA: TGTGCCAGCAGTTCCGGTCCGAGCGGGAGGGGAGAGACCCAGTACTTC.

The chain combines TRBV4-3 with TRBJ2-1; D is perhaps TRBD1 (6 bases). From germline, CDR1 is LGHNA and CDR2 YSLEER. The CDR3 loop spans 17 amino acids. Trimming left V 0 bases short and J 0 bases short, with 12 bases between. The CDR3 protein is CASSQEARTVSYNEQFF. Written as DNA, the CDR3 is TGCGCCAGCAGCCAAGAAGCGAGGACAGTCTCCTACAATGAGCAGTTCTTC.

The J gene is TRBJ2-7, the V gene TRBV5-1, with 10 nucleotides matching TRBD1. The CDR3 has 15 amino acids. V dropped 4 bases and J dropped 5; count of bases not matched to a gene: 9. Germline CDR1 SGHRS, CDR2 YFSETQ. The CDR3, as DNA: TGCGCCAGCAGCCTACCGGGACAGGGGCTCGACGAGCAGTACTTC. Encoded protein: CASSLPGQGLDEQYF.

This clonotype turned up a few times. The DNA of the CDR3 is TGTGCCAGCAGCAAAACCCGGGACTCCACCTACGAGCAGTACTTC. This sequence encodes CASSKTRDSTYEQYF. The chain employs TRBV14 and TRBJ2-7; tentatively, D is TRBD2 (6 bases). This CDR3 contains 15 residues. Germline V gene data show CDR1 as SGHDN and CDR2 as FVKESK. V dropped 5 bases and J dropped 2 bases, with 16 bases sitting between them.

The chain employs TRBV11-2 and TRBJ2-2; no firm D call. Germline V gene data show CDR1 as SGHAT and CDR2 as FQNNGV. Deletions cut 3 bases from V and 2 bases from J, with 10 bases between. The CDR3 length is 15 residues. The CDR3 spells CASSFWGLNTGELFF. The CDR3 nucleotides are TGTGCCAGCAGCTTTTGGGGTCTCAACACCGGGGAGCTGTTTTTT.

The genes are TRBV20-1 and TRBJ1-5, with a tentative D call TRBD1 (5 bases). Germline CDR1 is DFQATT and CDR2 is SNEGSKA (reference sequence). Trimming removed 0 bases from V and 3 bases from J, with 9 bases in between. This CDR3 is built from 14 residues. The CDR3 spells CSARDRQTNQPQHF. CDR3 nucleotides: TGCAGTGCTAGAGATCGACAGACCAATCAGCCCCAGCATTTT.

This clonotype has at least ten counts. This chain joins TRBV7-8 and TRBJ2-3; TRBD1 agrees at 7 bases. From germline, CDR1 is SGHVS and CDR2 FQNEAQ. The CDR3 runs to 16 residues. The V segment lost 1 base and the J segment 2 bases; nucleotides outside the gene matches: 6. CDR3 residues: CASSLVGGRLTDTQYF. In DNA form, the CDR3 reads TGTGCCAGCAGCTTAGTAGGGGGCCGCCTCACAGATACGCAGTATTTT.

This clonotype was counted many times. The chain carries TRBV10-3 and TRBJ2-7; D call uncertain. Germline V gene data show CDR1 as ENHRY and CDR2 as SYGVKD. The CDR3 extends over 12 amino acids. Here the CDR3 reads CGSRSETYEQYF. CDR3 nucleotides: TGTGGCTCCCGGTCAGAGACCTACGAGCAGTACTTC.

This clonotype was observed a handful of times. The V call is TRBV12-3 or TRBV12-4, the J call TRBJ2-5; D uncertain. Trimming left V 5 bases short and J 7 bases short, with 11 bases between. The CDR3 has 12 residues. The CDR3 protein is CASSRESGTQYF. The DNA for the CDR3 is TGTGCCAGCAGTCGAGAGTCCGGGACCCAGTACTTC.

This clonotype showed up just a few times. The V and J genes are TRBV9 and TRBJ2-3; a weak D match, TRBD2 (5 bases). In germline, CDR1 is SGDLS, CDR2 YYNGEE. The CDR3 runs to 16 residues. V was clipped by 2 bases and J by 1 base, with 14 bases between them. The CDR3 DNA follows: TGTGCCAGCAGCGTTTTTCGGACTTCTGGCACAGATACGCAGTATTTT. Translated, it gives CASSVFRTSGTDTQYF.

The CDR3 bases are TGTGCCTATACCGAGACCTATGGCTACACCTTC. Protein sequence: CAYTETYGYTF. The chain combines TRBV30 with TRBJ1-2; D unresolved. The CDR3 covers 11 residues. Germline V gives CDR1 GTSNPN, CDR2 SVGIG (reference sequence). Trimming removed 7 bases at V and 4 bases at J, with 10 bases between. Full variable domain (outside the CDR3, taken from reference TRBV30 and TRBJ1-2): SQTIHQWPATLVQPVGSPLSLECTVEGTSNPNLYWYRQAAGRGLQLLFYSVGIGQISSEVPQNLSASRPQDRQFILSSKKLLLSDSGFYLCAYTETYGYTFGSGTRLTVV.

The chain recombines TRBV7-2 with TRBJ2-5; D call uncertain. Germline values: CDR1 SGHTA, CDR2 FQGNSA. Trimming took off 5 bases at V and 2 bases at J, with 12 bases between the two ends. The CDR3 length is 14 residues. CDR3 bases: TGTGCCAGCAGCGCTGGCAGTGTTCAAGAGACCCAGTACTTC. This translates into CASSAGSVQETQYF.

V is TRBV28 and J is TRBJ2-3; 13 nucleotides align to TRBD2. V shed 3 bases and J 0 bases; nucleotides not matched to a gene: 9. The CDR3 covers 19 residues. Per germline, CDR1 MDHEN and CDR2 SYDVKM. The CDR3 loop reads CASSFSLWTSGSSTDTQYF. The CDR3 region has the DNA TGTGCCAGCAGTTTTTCCCTCTGGACTAGCGGGAGTAGCACAGATACGCAGTATTTT.

This clonotype was counted between two and nine times. J is TRBJ2-1 and V is TRBV4-1; no clear D. CDR3 size: 15 residues. V shed 0 bases and J shed 9 bases, with 15 bases lying between them. The V gene's germline CDR1 is MGHRA and CDR2 YSYEKL. The DNA for the CDR3 is TGCGCCAGCAGCCAAGAATGGACCCACAACGGTGAGCAGTTCTTC. Translated, it gives CASSQEWTHNGEQFF.

CDR3 in DNA: TGTGCCAGCAGCCCCCGAGCAATCAATCAGCCCCAGCATTTT. It encodes CASSPRAINQPQHF. This chain joins TRBV12-3 or TRBV12-4 and TRBJ1-5; D unclear. V lost 6 bases, J lost 3 bases, and 12 bases lay in between. The CDR3 spans 14 residues.

The rearrangement links TRBV7-9 to TRBJ2-7; TRBD1 is a possible D gene (6 bases). CDR1 SEHNR and CDR2 FQNEAQ come from the germline V gene (reference sequence). The CDR3 length is 15 residues. With 1 base removed from V and 4 bases from J, the gap between germline ends came to 14 bases. CDR3 in amino acids: CASSLVGGVGYEQYF. CDR3 bases: TGTGCCAGCAGCTTAGTTGGGGGCGTAGGTTACGAGCAGTACTTC.

There are a few counts of this clonotype. The J gene is TRBJ2-3, the V gene TRBV6-5; weak D call: TRBD1 (6 bases). V lost 1 base and J lost 4, with 9 bases in between. Germline V gene sequence: CDR1 MNHEY, CDR2 SVGAGI. This CDR3 is built from 14 residues. The DNA for the CDR3 is TGTGCCAGCAGTTACTTACAGGGATCAGATACGCAGTATTTT. Encoded protein: CASSYLQGSDTQYF.

This clonotype showed up just a few times. This chain joins TRBV28 and TRBJ1-5; 8 nucleotides align to TRBD1. Germline V gene sequence: CDR1 MDHEN, CDR2 SYDVKM. V was pared by 6 bases and J by 3 bases, with 7 bases of the junction left unmatched. The CDR3 has 15 residues. The CDR3 coding sequence is TGTGCCAGCAGCAGGACGGACAGGGCCAATCAGCCCCAGCATTTT. Translated: CASSRTDRANQPQHF. Variable domain in full (rest from reference TRBV28 and TRBJ1-5): DVKVTQSSRYLVKRTGEKVFLECVQDMDHENMFWYRQDPGLGLRLIYFSYDVKMKEKGDIPEGYSVSREKKERFSLILESASTNQTSMYLCASSRTDRANQPQHFGDGTRLSIL.

This clonotype was seen more than once but under ten times. The chain carries TRBV5-1 and TRBJ2-1, with 9 bases lining up with TRBD2. The germline gives CDR1 SGHRS, CDR2 YFSETQ. V gave up 0 bases and J gave up 6 bases; unmatched junction bases: 7. This CDR3 is built from 16 residues. CDR3 DNA sequence: TGCGCCAGCAGCTTGGCCAGGGCTAGCGGGGTCAATGAGCAGTTCTTC. Translated: CASSLARASGVNEQFF.

In its sample, this clonotype was seen a few times. This rearrangement joins TRBV4-3 to TRBJ2-3; 14 bases are shared with TRBD2. Germline V gene data show CDR1 as LGHNA and CDR2 as YSLEER. The trim removed 1 base at V and 6 bases at J, leaving 6 bases unmatched. This CDR3 contains 17 residues. CDR3 in DNA: TGCGCCAGCAGCCAAGGACTAGCGGGAGGGCCTGGGGATACGCAGTATTTT. Translated, it gives CASSQGLAGGPGDTQYF.

This clonotype was seen at least ten times. CDR3 protein: CSAPTSGRAVDTQYF. In nucleotides, the CDR3 is TGCAGTGCTCCGACTAGCGGGAGGGCCGTAGATACGCAGTATTTT. The chain is built from TRBV20-1 and TRBJ2-3; 14 bases map to TRBD2. This CDR3 is 15 amino acids long. Germline trimming cut 5 bases from V and 5 bases from J; bases unmatched to any gene: 6. Germline V gene lookup returns CDR1 DFQATT and CDR2 SNEGSKA (reference sequence).

This clonotype showed up many times. This chain's CDR3 is CSVTAGTVNEQFF. CDR3 sequence (DNA): TGCAGCGTTACTGCCGGGACGGTCAATGAGCAGTTCTTC. The rearrangement joins TRBV29-1 to TRBJ2-1; tentatively, D is TRBD1 or TRBD2 (5 bases each). V was shortened by 5 bases and J by 6 bases, with 14 bases between the two germline ends. Germline assignment: CDR1 SQVTM and CDR2 ANQGSEA. This CDR3 has 13 amino acids.

This clonotype has more than one count but fewer than ten. The chain couples TRBV12-3 or TRBV12-4 to TRBJ1-1; D possibly corresponds to TRBD1 (6 bases). Trimming took 7 bases from V and 1 from J, leaving 13 bases between them. This CDR3 is 14 amino acids long. The DNA for the CDR3 is TGTGCCAGCAAGACAGGCCACGGGAACACTGAAGCTTTCTTT. Translating it yields CASKTGHGNTEAFF.

This clonotype came up many times. V usage is TRBV12-3 or TRBV12-4 and J usage is TRBJ2-7; D possibly corresponds to TRBD1 (6 bases). Deletions cut 6 bases from V and 0 bases from J, with 9 bases between. The CDR3 loop spans 13 amino acids. The CDR3, as DNA: TGTGCCAGCAGAATGGACAGCTCCTACGAGCAGTACTTC. Translation gives CASRMDSSYEQYF.

A remark on this clonotype: One end of the junction varies from germline; a read error may be responsible. This sequence joins TRBV7-7 and TRBJ2-6; the D is unclear. Germline V gene sequence: CDR1 SSHAT, CDR2 FNYEAQ (reference sequence). The CDR3 has 15 residues. CDR3 DNA sequence: TGTGCTAGCAGCCCCGGACCCTCTGGGGCCAACGTCCTGACTTTC. This encodes CASSPGPSGANVLTF.

This clonotype was detected many times. The CDR3 spells CSVVQGGNTGELFF. The CDR3 DNA is TGCAGCGTTGTACAGGGTGGGAACACCGGGGAGCTGTTTTTT. The chain has TRBV29-1 and TRBJ2-2; D may be TRBD1 (6 bases). The CDR3 is 14 amino acids. Trimming removed 4 bases at V and 1 base at J, with 10 bases between. CDR1 is SQVTM and CDR2 is ANQGSEA in the germline V gene.

This clonotype showed up just a few times. The chain has TRBV4-3 and TRBJ2-1, with 8 nucleotides matching TRBD2. The length of the CDR3 is 13 residues. V shed 1 base, J shed 7 bases, and the junction held 0 bases outside the gene matches. Germline V gives CDR1 LGHNA, CDR2 YSLEER. The CDR3 nucleotides read TGCGCCAGCAGCCAAGGACTAGCGAATGAGCAGTTCTTC. Protein product: CASSQGLANEQFF.